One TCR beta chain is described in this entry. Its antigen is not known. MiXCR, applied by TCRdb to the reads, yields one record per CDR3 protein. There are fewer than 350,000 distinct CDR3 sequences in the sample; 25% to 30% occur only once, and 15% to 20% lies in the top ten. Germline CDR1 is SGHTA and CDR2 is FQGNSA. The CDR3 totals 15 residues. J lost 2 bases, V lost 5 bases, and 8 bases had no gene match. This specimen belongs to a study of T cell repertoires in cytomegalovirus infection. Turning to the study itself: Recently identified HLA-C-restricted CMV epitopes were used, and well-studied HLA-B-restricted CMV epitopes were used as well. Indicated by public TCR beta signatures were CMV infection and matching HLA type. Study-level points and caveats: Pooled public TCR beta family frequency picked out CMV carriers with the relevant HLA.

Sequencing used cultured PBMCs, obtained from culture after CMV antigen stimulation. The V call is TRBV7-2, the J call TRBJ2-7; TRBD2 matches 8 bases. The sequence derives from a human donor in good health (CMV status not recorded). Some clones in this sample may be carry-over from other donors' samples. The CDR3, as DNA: TGTGCCAGCAGCCCAGGACTAGCCGCGGCCTACGAGCAGTACTTC. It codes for CASSPGLAAAYEQYF.